These 24 T cell receptor beta chains were sequenced from one sample in a study of shared clonotypes between healthy human individuals. Here immunoSEQ multiplex PCR was the method, and the copy in TCRdb shows in-frame clones only, minus some. The sample includes approximately 620,000 clones, 97% of them seen just once. The sequenced sample was naive CD4+ T cells sorted from blood. Sample subset: CD45RA+ positively selected. The receptors here all came from a young woman in good health.

The rearrangement uses TRBV5-1 and TRBJ2-3; 12 bases match TRBD2. From germline, CDR1 is SGHRS and CDR2 YFSETQ. This CDR3 is 16 amino acids long. After removal of 4 bases from V and 4 bases from J, the junction contained 7 bases not matched to a gene. The CDR3 is CASSRTSGAPPDTQYF. CDR3 in DNA: TGCGCCAGCAGCCGGACTAGCGGGGCGCCCCCAGATACGCAGTATTTT.

The chain uses TRBV2 and TRBJ2-7, with D perhaps assigned TRBD1 or TRBD2 (5 bases each). V was pared by 5 bases and J by 0 bases, with 11 bases between. CDR3 size: 14 residues. The V gene's germline CDR1 is SNHLY and CDR2 FYNNEI. The CDR3 sequence is CASSTGTSSYEQYF. CDR3 bases: TGTGCCAGCAGTACCGGGACGAGCTCCTACGAGCAGTACTTC.

V usage is TRBV19 and J usage is TRBJ2-3, with no clear D. The V end was cut by 1 base, the J end by 4 bases, with 12 bases between. The CDR3 totals 15 residues. Looked up from germline, CDR1 is LNHDA and CDR2 is SQIVND (reference sequence). CDR3 coding DNA: TGTGCCAGTAGTATAGGGGCTGGTTATTCAGATACGCAGTATTTT. Translation: CASSIGAGYSDTQYF.

This clone was seen once. The V call is TRBV5-1, the J call TRBJ2-2, with D perhaps TRBD2 (7 bases). Germline lookup yields CDR1 SGHRS and CDR2 YFSETQ. V was pared by 4 bases and J by 6 bases, with 22 bases between. The CDR3 is 17 residues long. CDR3 in DNA: TGCGCCAGCAGCCGGGGGGCCAGAGGAGGGATGGCCGGGGAGCTGTTTTTT. Its translation: CASSRGARGGMAGELFF.

The chain carries TRBV2 and TRBJ2-5; 8 bases line up with TRBD2. The CDR3 runs to 15 residues. Germline V lookup: CDR1 SNHLY, CDR2 FYNNEI. Trimming at V came to 7 bases and at J to 2 bases, leaving 9 bases not matched to a gene. Here the CDR3 DNA reads TGTGCCAGCACCCCTGGGACGGGAGGGCAAGAGACCCAGTACTTC. Protein: CASTPGTGGQETQYF.

This clone has only one observation. The CDR3 nucleotides read TGCGCCAGCAGCTTGGGGGACAGGGATTCTGAAAAACTGTTTTTT. Translated: CASSLGDRDSEKLFF. The chain couples TRBV5-1 to TRBJ1-4; TRBD1 matches at 9 bases. The CDR3 totals 15 residues. V lost 0 bases, J lost 7 bases, and 4 bases stayed unmatched. Germline values: CDR1 SGHRS, CDR2 YFSETQ.

This sequence joins TRBV2 and TRBJ2-3; 7 nucleotides match TRBD1. Trimming took 5 bases from V and 0 from J; bases not matched to a gene: 5. The CDR3 is 15 amino acids. Per the germline V gene, CDR1 is SNHLY and CDR2 is FYNNEI. In nucleotides, the CDR3 is TGTGCCAGCAGTCGCCGGGACAGAAGCACAGATACGCAGTATTTT. It specifies CASSRRDRSTDTQYF.

The rearrangement joins TRBV5-6 to TRBJ2-5, with 8 bases that match TRBD2. Germline trimming cut 10 bases from V and 5 bases from J; bases unmatched to any gene: 13. The V gene's germline CDR1 is SGHDT and CDR2 YYEEEE. CDR3 length: 14 amino acids. The CDR3 DNA is TGTGCCTCCCACATGAGGAGCGGGAGTGAGACCCAGTACTTC. It is translated as CASHMRSGSETQYF.

This clone was detected only once. The chain couples TRBV15 to TRBJ2-3; 14 nucleotides match TRBD2. V lost 2 bases, J lost 4 bases, and 5 bases stayed unmatched. From germline, CDR1 is LNHNV and CDR2 YYDKDF (reference sequence). The CDR3 is 17 amino acids. The CDR3 loop is CATSRLQGLAGADTQYF. The CDR3 DNA reads TGTGCCACCAGCAGACTACAGGGACTAGCGGGAGCAGATACGCAGTATTTT.

The chain is built from TRBV6-1 and TRBJ1-3; no reliable D call. The CDR3 totals 14 residues. V lost 2 bases, J lost 0 bases, and 5 bases lay in between. Germline V gene sequence: CDR1 MNHNS, CDR2 SASEGT. CDR3 bases: TGTGCCAGCAGTGAACTCTACTCTGGAAACACCATATATTTT. Translated: CASSELYSGNTIYF.

The chain joins TRBV29-1 to TRBJ1-5, with D possibly matching TRBD1 (6 bases). This CDR3 region has 15 residues. The V gene lost 6 bases and the J gene lost 3 bases, with 18 bases spanning the gap. The germline gives CDR1 SQVTM, CDR2 ANQGSEA. The CDR3 loop is CSVRDTNLINQPQHF. For the CDR3, the DNA is TGCAGCGTCAGGGACACCAACTTAATCAATCAGCCCCAGCATTTT.

The chain has TRBV2 and TRBJ2-5, with D possibly called TRBD1 or TRBD2 (5 bases each). V lost 6 bases and J lost 1, with 15 bases in between. From germline, CDR1 is SNHLY and CDR2 FYNNEI. This CDR3 has 15 amino acids. CDR3 residues: CASRYTGTPQETQYF. Written as DNA, the CDR3 is TGTGCCAGCAGGTACACCGGGACGCCCCAAGAGACCCAGTACTTC.

This chain connects TRBV19 to TRBJ2-7, with a tentative D call TRBD1 (5 bases). CDR1 is LNHDA, CDR2 SQIVND, per germline (reference sequence). The CDR3 totals 18 residues. Trimming stripped 5 bases from V and 2 bases from J, with 25 bases between. The CDR3 protein is CASSPVGRAVTLTYEQYF. CDR3 DNA: TGTGCCAGTAGTCCCGTCGGCAGGGCAGTAACCTTAACCTACGAGCAGTACTTC.

This chain joins TRBV10-2 and TRBJ1-1, with D possibly being TRBD1 (5 bases). V was cut by 4 bases and J by 3 bases, with 12 bases left in between. The germline CDR1 and CDR2 sequences are WSHSY and SAAADI. CDR3 size: 14 residues. The CDR3 protein is CASSVSGSYTEAFF. Here the CDR3 DNA reads TGCGCCAGCAGTGTATCAGGGTCGTACACTGAAGCTTTCTTT.

The rearrangement links TRBV6-1 to TRBJ2-2; 9 bases are a match to TRBD1. This CDR3 region has 15 residues. The ends lost 6 bases at V and 7 bases at J; junction bases unmatched: 9. Germline assignment: CDR1 MNHNS and CDR2 SASEGT. The CDR3 is CASRGLRTGVGELFF. In DNA form, the CDR3 reads TGTGCCAGCAGGGGACTACGGACAGGGGTCGGGGAGCTGTTTTTT.

V is TRBV29-1 and J is TRBJ1-1, with a possible D match to TRBD1 (6 bases). The germline V gene has CDR1 SQVTM and CDR2 ANQGSEA. The CDR3 length is 11 residues. Here the CDR3 DNA reads TGCAGTGGGGGCCCGGGCACTGAAGCTTTCTTT. The encoded protein is CSGGPGTEAFF.

V gene TRBV5-4 combines with J gene TRBJ2-3; D is undetermined. Trimming cost V 4 bases and J 3 bases, with 9 bases left between them. The germline CDR1 and CDR2 sequences are SGHNT and YYREEE (reference sequence). The CDR3 spans 13 residues. The CDR3 nucleotides read TGTGCCAGCAGCCCCCCTGGGACAGATACGCAGTATTTT. This gives the protein CASSPPGTDTQYF.

V and J are TRBV6-5 and TRBJ2-1; D possibly corresponds to TRBD2 (6 bases). CDR1 is MNHEY and CDR2 is SVGAGI in the germline V gene. The CDR3 is 15 residues long. Trimming took 6 bases from V and 8 from J, leaving 20 bases between them. The CDR3 region has the DNA TGTGCCAGCAGGGAGCGCGGGGATCCCCGGTATGAGCAGTTCTTC. Translated: CASRERGDPRYEQFF.

The chain carries TRBV6-1 and TRBJ1-5; 7 bases match TRBD1. J was trimmed by 6 bases and V by 3 bases; bases with no gene match: 5. Germline values: CDR1 MNHNS, CDR2 SASEGT. The CDR3 loop spans 14 amino acids. The CDR3 here is CASSDNRGPQPQHF. The CDR3 nucleotides are TGTGCCAGCAGTGACAACAGGGGTCCTCAGCCCCAGCATTTT.

This chain uses TRBV5-1 with TRBJ1-1; D might be TRBD1 (5 bases). Germline V gene lookup returns CDR1 SGHRS and CDR2 YFSETQ. The germline V and J ends were trimmed by 0 bases and 3 bases, with 12 bases remaining between them. The CDR3 contains 15 residues. The CDR3 nucleotides read TGCGCCAGCAGCTTGGGACAGCCAACGGACACTGAAGCTTTCTTT. This encodes CASSLGQPTDTEAFF. The entire variable domain, with the rest obtained from reference TRBV5-1 and TRBJ1-1, is as follows: KAGVTQTPRYLIKTRGQQVTLSCSPISGHRSVSWYQQTPGQGLQFLFEYFSETQRNKGNFPGRFSGRQFSNSRSEMNVSTLELGDSALYLCASSLGQPTDTEAFFGQGTRLTVV.

V and J are TRBV28 and TRBJ2-2, with TRBD2 matching over 10 bases. Germline CDR1 MDHEN, CDR2 SYDVKM. There are 17 residues in the CDR3. V shed 2 bases, J shed 6 bases, and the junction held 9 bases outside the gene matches. CDR3 nucleotides: TGTGCCAGCAGTTTAATTGGGCTAGCGGGAGAGGCCGGGGAGCTGTTTTTT. Translation: CASSLIGLAGEAGELFF.

V and J are TRBV7-8 and TRBJ1-1; D is undetermined. Trimming took off 1 base at V and 0 bases at J, with 12 bases between the two ends. Per the germline V gene, CDR1 is SGHVS and CDR2 is FQNEAQ. The CDR3 is made up of 16 amino acids. In nucleotides, the CDR3 is TGTGCCAGCAGCTTAGAGATCATCGGATTGAACACTGAAGCTTTCTTT. It translates to CASSLEIIGLNTEAFF. Variable domain in full (rest from reference TRBV7-8 and TRBJ1-1): GAGVSQSPRYKVAKRGQDVALRCDPISGHVSLFWYQQALGQGPEFLTYFQNEAQLDKSGLPSDRFFAERPEGSVSTLKIQRTQQEDSAVYLCASSLEIIGLNTEAFFGQGTRLTVV.

CDR3 amino acids: CASRATGGSEQYF. CDR3 DNA: TGTGCCAGCAGGGCGACAGGGGGCAGCGAGCAGTACTTC. The rearrangement joins TRBV2 to TRBJ2-7; 10 bases match TRBD1. The CDR3 runs 13 residues. V dropped 6 bases and J dropped 6; count of bases not matched to a gene: 5. CDR1 is SNHLY and CDR2 is FYNNEI in the germline V gene.

The V call is TRBV5-1, the J call TRBJ2-7, with D perhaps TRBD1 (6 bases). Germline-derived CDR1 and CDR2 are SGHRS and YFSETQ. Trimming shortened V by 0 bases and J by 2 bases, and 18 bases separated the two germline ends. The CDR3 runs 17 residues. The CDR3 DNA follows: TGCGCCAGCAGCTTGGAGGGGAGCCGGGACAAGACCTACGAGCAGTACTTC. This codes for CASSLEGSRDKTYEQYF.